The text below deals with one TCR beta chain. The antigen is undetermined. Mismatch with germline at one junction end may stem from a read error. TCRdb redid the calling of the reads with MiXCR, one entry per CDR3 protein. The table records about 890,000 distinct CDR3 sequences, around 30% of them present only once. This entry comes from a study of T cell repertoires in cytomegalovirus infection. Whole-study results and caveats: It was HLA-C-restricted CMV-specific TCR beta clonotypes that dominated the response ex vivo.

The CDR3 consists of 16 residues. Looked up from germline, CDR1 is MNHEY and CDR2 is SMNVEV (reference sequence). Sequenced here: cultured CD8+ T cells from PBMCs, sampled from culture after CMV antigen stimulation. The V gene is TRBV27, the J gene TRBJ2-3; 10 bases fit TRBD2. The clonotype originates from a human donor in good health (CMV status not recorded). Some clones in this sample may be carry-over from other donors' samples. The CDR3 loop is CANSSLAGGITDTQYF. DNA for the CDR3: TGTGCCAACAGTTCCTTAGCGGGGGGAATCACAGATACGCAGTATTTT.